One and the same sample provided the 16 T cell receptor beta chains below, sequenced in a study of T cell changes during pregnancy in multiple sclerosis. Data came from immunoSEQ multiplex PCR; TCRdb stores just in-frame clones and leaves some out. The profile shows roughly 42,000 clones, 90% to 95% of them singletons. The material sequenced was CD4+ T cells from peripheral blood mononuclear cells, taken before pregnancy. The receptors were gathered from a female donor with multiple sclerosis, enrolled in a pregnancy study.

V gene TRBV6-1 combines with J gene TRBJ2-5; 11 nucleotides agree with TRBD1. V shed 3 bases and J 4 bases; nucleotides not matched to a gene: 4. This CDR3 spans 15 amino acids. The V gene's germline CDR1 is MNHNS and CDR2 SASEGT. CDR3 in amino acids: CASSDGTGGGETQYF. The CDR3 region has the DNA TGTGCCAGCAGTGATGGGACAGGGGGGGGAGAGACCCAGTACTTC.

The CDR3 coding sequence is TGTGCCAGCAGCTCACAGACAGGGGAAAAGGGTGAAGCTTTCTTT. Translation gives CASSSQTGEKGEAFF. The V call is TRBV7-3, the J call TRBJ1-1; 8 nucleotides match TRBD1. This CDR3 comprises 15 residues. With V trimmed by 4 bases and J by 7 bases, 11 bases remained unmatched. CDR1 SGHTA and CDR2 FQGTGA come from the germline V gene.

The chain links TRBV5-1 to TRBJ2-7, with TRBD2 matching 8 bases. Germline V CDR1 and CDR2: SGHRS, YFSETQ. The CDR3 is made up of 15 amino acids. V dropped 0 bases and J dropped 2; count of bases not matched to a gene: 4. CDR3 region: CASSLEAGVTYEQYF. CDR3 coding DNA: TGCGCCAGCAGCTTGGAAGCGGGGGTCACCTACGAGCAGTACTTC. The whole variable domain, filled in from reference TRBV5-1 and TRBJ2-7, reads KAGVTQTPRYLIKTRGQQVTLSCSPISGHRSVSWYQQTPGQGLQFLFEYFSETQRNKGNFPGRFSGRQFSNSRSEMNVSTLELGDSALYLCASSLEAGVTYEQYFGPGTRLTVT.

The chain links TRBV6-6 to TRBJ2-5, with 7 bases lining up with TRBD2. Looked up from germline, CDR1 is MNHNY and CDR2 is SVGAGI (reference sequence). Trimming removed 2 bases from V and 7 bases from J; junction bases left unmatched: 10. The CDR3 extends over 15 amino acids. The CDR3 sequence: CASSYTQIRGGTQYF. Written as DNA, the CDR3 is TGTGCCAGCAGTTACACACAGATACGCGGGGGGACCCAGTACTTC.

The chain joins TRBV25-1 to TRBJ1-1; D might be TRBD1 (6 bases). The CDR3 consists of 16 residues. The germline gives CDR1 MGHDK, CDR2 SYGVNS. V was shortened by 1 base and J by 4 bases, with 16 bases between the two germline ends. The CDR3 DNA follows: TGTGCCAGCAGTGAATTGGTTTCAGGGGTAGGCACTGAAGCTTTCTTT. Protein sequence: CASSELVSGVGTEAFF.

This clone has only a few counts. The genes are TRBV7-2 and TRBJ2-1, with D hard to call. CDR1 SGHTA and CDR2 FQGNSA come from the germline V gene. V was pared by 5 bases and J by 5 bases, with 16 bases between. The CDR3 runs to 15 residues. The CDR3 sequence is CASSASRNSHNEQFF. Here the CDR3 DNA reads TGTGCCAGCAGCGCAAGTCGAAACAGCCACAATGAGCAGTTCTTC. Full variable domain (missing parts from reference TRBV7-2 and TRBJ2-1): GAGVSQSPSNKVTEKGKDVELRCDPISGHTALYWYRQSLGQGLEFLIYFQGNSAPDKSGLPSDRFSAERTGGSVSTLTIQRTQQEDSAVYLCASSASRNSHNEQFFGPGTRLTVL.

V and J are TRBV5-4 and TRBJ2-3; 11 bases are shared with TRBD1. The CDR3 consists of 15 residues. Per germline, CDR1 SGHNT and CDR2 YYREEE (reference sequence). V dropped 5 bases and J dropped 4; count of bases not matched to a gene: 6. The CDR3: CASRRTGGRADTQYF. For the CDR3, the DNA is TGTGCCAGCAGGAGGACAGGGGGCAGGGCAGATACGCAGTATTTT.

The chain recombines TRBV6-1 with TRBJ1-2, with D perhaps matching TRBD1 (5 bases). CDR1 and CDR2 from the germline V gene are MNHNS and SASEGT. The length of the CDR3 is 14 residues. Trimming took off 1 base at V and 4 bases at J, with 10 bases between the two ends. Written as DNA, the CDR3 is TGTGCCAGCAGTGAAGGGCCGGGGGGCTATGGCTACACCTTC. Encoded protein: CASSEGPGGYGYTF.

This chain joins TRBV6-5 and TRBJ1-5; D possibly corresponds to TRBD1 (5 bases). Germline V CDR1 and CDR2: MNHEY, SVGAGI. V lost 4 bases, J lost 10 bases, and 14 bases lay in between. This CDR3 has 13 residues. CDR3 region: CASSLARTSPQHF. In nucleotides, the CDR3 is TGTGCCAGCAGTTTGGCCCGGACAAGCCCCCAGCATTTT.

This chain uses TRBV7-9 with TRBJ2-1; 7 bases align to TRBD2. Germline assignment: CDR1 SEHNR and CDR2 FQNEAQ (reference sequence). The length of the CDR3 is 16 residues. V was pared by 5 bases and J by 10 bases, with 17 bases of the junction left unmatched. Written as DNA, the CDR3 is TGTGCCAGCAGCGGCCGGCGAACTAGCGAGGTAGGAGAGCAGTTCTTC. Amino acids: CASSGRRTSEVGEQFF.

CDR3 coding DNA: TGTGCCAGCAGGCCTGGAGGGAGGGGGAATTCACCCCTCCACTTT. It is translated as CASRPGGRGNSPLHF. The chain recombines TRBV7-9 with TRBJ1-6; possibly TRBD1 for D (6 bases). Trimming shortened V by 6 bases and J by 7 bases, and 16 bases separated the two germline ends. The CDR3 totals 15 residues. CDR1 and CDR2 from the germline V gene are SEHNR and FQNEAQ (reference sequence). Full variable domain (remainder filled in from reference TRBV7-9 and TRBJ1-6): DTGVSQNPRHKITKRGQNVTFRCDPISEHNRLYWYRQTLGQGPEFLTYFQNEAQLEKSRLLSDRFSAERPKGSFSTLEIQRTEQGDSAMYLCASRPGGRGNSPLHFGNGTRLTVT.

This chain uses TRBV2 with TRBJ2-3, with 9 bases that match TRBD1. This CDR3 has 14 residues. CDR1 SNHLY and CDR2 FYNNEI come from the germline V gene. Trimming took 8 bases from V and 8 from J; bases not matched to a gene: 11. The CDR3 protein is CASQTGGGEGTQYF. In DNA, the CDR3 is TGTGCCAGCCAGACAGGGGGGGGTGAGGGTACGCAGTATTTT.

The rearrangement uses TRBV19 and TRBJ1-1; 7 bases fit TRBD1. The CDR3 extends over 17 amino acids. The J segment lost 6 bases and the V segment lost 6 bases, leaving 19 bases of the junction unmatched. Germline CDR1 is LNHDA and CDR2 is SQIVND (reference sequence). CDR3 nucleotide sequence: TGTGCCAGTAGCCCGGGGGACAGCCTTCCCATTCGGGCTGAAGCTTTCTTT. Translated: CASSPGDSLPIRAEAFF.

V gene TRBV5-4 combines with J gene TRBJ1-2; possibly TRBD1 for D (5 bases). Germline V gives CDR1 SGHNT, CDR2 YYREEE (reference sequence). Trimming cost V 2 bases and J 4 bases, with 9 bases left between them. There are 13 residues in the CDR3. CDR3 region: CASSFGGGYGYTF. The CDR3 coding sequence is TGTGCCAGCAGCTTTGGGGGGGGCTATGGCTACACCTTC.

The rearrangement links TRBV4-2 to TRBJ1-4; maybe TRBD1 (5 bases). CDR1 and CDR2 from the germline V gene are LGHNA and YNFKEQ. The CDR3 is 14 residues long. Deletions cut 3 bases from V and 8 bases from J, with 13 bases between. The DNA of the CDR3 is TGTGCCAGCAGCCAGATCTGGGGGGGAGAAAAACTGTTTTTT. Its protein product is CASSQIWGGEKLFF.

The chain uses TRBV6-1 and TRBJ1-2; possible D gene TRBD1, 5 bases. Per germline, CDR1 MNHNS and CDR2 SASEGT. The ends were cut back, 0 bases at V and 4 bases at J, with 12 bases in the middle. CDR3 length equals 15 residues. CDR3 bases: TGTGCCAGCAGTGAAGCGCTTCACAGGCTCTATGGCTACACCTTC. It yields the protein CASSEALHRLYGYTF.